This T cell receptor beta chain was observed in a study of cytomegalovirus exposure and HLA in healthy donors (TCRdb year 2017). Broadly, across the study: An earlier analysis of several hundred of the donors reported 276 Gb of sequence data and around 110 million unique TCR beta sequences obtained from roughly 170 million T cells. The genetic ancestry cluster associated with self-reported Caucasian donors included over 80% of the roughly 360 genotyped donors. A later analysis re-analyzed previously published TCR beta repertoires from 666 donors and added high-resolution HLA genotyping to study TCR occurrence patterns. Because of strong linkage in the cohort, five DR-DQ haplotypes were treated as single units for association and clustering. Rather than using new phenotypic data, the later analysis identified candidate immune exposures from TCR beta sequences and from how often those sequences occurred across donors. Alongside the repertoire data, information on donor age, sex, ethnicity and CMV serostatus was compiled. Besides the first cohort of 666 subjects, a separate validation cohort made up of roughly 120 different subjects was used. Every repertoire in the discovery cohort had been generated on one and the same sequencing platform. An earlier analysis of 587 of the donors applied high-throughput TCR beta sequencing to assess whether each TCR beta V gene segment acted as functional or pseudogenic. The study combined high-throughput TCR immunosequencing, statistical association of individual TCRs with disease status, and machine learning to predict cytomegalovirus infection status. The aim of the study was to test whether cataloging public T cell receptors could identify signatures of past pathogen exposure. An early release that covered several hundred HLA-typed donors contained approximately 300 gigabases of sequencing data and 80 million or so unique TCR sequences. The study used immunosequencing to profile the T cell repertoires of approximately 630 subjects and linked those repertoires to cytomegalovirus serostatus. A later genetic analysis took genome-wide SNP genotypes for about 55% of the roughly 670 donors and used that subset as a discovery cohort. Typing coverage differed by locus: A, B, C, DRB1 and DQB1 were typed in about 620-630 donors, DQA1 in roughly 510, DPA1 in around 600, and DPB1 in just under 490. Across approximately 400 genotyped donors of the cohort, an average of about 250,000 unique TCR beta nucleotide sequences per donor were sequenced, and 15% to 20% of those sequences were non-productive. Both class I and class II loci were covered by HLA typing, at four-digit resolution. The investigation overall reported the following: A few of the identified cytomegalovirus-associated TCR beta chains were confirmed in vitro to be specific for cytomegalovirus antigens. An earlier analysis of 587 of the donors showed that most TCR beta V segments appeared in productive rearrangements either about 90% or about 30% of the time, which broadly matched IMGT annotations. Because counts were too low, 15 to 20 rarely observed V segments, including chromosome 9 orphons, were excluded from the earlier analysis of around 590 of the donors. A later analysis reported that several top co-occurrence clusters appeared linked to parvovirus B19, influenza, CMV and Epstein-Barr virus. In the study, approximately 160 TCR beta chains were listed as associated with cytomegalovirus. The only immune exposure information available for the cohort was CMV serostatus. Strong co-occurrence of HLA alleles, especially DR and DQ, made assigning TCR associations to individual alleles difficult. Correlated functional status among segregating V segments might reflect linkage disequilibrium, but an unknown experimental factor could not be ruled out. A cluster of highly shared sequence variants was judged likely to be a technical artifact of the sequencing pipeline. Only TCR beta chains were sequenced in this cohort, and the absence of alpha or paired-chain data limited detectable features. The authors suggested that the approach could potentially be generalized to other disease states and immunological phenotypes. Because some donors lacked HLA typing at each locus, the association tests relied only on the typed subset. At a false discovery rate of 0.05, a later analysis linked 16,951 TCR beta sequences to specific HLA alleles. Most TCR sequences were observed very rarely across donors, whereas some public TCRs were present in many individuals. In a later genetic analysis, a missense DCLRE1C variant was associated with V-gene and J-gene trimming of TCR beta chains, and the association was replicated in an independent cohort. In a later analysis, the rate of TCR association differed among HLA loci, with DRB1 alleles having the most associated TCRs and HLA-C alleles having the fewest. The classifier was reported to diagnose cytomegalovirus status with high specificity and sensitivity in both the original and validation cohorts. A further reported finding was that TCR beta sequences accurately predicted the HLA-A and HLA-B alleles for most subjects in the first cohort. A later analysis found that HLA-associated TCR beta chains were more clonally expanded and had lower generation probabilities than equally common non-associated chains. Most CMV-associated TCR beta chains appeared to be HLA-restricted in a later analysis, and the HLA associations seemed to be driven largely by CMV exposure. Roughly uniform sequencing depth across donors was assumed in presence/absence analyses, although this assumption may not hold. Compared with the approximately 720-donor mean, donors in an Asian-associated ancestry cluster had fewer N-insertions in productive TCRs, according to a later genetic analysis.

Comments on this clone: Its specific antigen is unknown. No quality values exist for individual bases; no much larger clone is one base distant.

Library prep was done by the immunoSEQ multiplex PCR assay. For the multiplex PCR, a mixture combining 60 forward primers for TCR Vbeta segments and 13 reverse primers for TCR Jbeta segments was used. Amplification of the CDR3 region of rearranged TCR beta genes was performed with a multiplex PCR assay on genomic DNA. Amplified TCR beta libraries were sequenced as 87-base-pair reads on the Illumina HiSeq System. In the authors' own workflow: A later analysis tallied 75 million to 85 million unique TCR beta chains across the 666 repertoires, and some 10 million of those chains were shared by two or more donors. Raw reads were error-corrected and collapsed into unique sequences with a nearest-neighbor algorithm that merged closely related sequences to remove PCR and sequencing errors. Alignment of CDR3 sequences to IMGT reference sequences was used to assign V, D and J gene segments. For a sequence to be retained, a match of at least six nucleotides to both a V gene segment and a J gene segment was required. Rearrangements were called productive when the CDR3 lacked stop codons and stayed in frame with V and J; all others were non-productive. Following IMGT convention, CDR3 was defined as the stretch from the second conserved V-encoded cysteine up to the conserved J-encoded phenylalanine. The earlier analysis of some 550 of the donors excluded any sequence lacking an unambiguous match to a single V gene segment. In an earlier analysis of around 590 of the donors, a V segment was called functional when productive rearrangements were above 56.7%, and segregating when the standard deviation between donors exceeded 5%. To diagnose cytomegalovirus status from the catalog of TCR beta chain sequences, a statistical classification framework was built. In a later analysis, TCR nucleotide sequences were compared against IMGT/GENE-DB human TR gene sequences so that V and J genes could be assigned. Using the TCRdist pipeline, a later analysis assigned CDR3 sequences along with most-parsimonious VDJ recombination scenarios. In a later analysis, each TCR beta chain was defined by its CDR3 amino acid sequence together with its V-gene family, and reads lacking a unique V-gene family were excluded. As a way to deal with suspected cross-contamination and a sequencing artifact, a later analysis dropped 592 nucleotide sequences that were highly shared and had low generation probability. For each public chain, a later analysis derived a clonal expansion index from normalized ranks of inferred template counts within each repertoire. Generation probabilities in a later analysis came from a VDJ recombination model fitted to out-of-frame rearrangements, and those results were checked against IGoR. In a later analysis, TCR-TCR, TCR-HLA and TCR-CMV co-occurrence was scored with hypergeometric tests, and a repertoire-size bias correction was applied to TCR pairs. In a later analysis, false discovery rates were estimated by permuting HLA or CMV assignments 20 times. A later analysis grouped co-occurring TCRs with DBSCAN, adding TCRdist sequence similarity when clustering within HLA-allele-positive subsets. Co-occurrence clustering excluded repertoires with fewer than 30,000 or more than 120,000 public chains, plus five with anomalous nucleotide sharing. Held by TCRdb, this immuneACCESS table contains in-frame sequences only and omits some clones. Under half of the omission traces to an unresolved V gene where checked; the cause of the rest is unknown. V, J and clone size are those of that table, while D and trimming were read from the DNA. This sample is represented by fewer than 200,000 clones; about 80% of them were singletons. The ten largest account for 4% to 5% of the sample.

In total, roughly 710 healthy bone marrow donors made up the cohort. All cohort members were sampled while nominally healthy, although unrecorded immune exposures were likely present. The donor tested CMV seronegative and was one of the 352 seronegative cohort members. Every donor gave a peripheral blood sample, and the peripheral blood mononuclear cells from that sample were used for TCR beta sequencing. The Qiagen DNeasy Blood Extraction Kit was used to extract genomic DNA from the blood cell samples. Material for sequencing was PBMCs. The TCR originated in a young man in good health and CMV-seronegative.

The DNA is TGTGCCAGCAGCTCGGTGGGACTAGCGGGCCTTCAGGATGAGCAGTTCTTC. It is translated as CASSSVGLAGLQDEQFF. The chain links TRBV13 with TRBJ2-1, with 12 bases in between that match TRBD2. The CDR3 measures 17 amino acids from cysteine to phenylalanine. Only the CDR3 DNA is retained, 51 bases long and in frame from the first base. The V end gives up 4 bases and the J end 8 bases, leaving 12 bases in the junction not matched to a gene. The germline V gene encodes CDR1 PRHDT and CDR2 FYEKMQ (reference sequence).